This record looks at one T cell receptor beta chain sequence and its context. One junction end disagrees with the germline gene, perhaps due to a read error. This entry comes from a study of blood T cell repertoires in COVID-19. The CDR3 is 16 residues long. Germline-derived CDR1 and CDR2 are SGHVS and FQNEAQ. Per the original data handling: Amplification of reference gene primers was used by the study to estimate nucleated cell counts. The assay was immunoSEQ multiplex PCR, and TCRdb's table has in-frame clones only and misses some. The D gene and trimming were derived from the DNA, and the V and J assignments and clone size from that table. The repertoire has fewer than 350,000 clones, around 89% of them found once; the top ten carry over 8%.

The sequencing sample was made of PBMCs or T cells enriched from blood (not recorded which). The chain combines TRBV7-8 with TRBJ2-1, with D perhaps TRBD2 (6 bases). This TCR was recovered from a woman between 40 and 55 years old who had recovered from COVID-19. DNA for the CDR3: TGTGCCAGCAGACGAATGATCGGGAGCTCCTACAATAAGCAGTTCTTC. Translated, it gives CASRRMIGSSYNKQFF.